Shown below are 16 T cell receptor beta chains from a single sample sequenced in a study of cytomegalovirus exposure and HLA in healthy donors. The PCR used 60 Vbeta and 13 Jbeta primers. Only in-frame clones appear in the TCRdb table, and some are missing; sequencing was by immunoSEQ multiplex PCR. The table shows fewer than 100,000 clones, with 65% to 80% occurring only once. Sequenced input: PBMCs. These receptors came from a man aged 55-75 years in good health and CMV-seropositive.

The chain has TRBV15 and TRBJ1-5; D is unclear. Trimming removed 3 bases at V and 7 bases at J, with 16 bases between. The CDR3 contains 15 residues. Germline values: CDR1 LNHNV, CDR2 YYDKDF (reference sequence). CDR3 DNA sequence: TGTGCCACCAGCAGCCCGGGAAAGTTCGGGCAGCCCCAGCATTTT. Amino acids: CATSSPGKFGQPQHF.

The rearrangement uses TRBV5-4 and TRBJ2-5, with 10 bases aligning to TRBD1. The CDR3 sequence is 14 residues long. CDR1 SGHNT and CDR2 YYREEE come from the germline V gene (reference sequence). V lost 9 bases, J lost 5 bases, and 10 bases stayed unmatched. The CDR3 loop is CATAGQGFGETQYF. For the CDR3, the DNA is TGTGCCACCGCGGGACAGGGGTTTGGGGAGACCCAGTACTTC.

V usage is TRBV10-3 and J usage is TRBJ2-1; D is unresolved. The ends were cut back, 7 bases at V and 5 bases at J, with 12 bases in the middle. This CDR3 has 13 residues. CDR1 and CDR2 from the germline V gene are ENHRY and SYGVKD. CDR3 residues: CAITPKLDNEQFF. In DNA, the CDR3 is TGTGCCATCACCCCTAAGTTAGACAATGAGCAGTTCTTC.

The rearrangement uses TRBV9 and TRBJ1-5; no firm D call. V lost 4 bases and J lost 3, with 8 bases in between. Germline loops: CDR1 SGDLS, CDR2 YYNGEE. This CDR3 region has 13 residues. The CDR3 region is CASSPNFNQPQHF. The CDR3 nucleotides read TGTGCCAGCAGCCCGAACTTCAATCAGCCCCAGCATTTT. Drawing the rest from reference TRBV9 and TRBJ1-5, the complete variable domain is DSGVTQTPKHLITATGQRVTLRCSPRSGDLSVYWYQQSLDQGLQFLIQYYNGEERAKGNILERFSAQQFPDLHSELNLSSLELGDSALYFCASSPNFNQPQHFGDGTRLSIL.

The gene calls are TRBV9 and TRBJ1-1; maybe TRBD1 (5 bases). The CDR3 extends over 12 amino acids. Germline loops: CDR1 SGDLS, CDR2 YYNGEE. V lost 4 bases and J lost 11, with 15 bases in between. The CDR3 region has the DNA TGTGCCAGCAGCTGGGTGACTGGGGGGGCTTTCTTT. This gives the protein CASSWVTGGAFF.

CDR3 sequence (DNA): TGTGCCAGTAGTGCGGGACCTCACACCGGGGAGCTGTTTTTT. Protein product: CASSAGPHTGELFF. This chain uses TRBV19 with TRBJ2-2, with a tentative D call TRBD2 (6 bases). Looked up from germline, CDR1 is LNHDA and CDR2 is SQIVND (reference sequence). The CDR3 extends over 14 amino acids. V lost 5 bases, J lost 3 bases, and 10 bases lay in between.

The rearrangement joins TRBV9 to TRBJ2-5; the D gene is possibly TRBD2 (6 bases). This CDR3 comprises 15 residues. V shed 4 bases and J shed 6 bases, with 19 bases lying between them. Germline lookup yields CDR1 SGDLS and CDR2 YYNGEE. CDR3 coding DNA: TGTGCCAGCAGCCCTACCCCCGGGGGTCGACAGACCCAGTACTTC. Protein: CASSPTPGGRQTQYF.

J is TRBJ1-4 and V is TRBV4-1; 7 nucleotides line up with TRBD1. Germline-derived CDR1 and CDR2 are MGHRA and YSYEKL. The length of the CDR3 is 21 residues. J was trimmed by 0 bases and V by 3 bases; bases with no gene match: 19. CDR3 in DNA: TGCGCCAGCAGCCATCAACCACCGGGACAGAATCTTGGTGCAACTAATGAAAAACTGTTTTTT. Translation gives CASSHQPPGQNLGATNEKLFF.

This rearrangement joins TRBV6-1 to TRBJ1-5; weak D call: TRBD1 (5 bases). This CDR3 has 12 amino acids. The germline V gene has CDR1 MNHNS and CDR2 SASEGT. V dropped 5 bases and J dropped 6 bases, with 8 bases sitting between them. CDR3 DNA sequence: TGTGCCAGCAGTCATGACAGTCAGCCCCAGCATTTT. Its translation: CASSHDSQPQHF.

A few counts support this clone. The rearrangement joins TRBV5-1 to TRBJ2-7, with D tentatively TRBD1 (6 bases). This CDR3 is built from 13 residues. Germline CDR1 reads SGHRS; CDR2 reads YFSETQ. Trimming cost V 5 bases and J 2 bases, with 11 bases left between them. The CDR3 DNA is TGCGCCAGCAGAAGGGACACTACCTACGAGCAGTACTTC. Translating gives CASRRDTTYEQYF.

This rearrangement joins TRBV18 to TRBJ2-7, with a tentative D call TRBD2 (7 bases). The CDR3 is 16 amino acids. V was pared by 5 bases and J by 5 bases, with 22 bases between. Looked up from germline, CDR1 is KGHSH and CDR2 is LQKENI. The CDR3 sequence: CASSTGDRGGPHEQYF. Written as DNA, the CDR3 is TGTGCCAGCTCAACGGGAGATAGGGGGGGGCCCCACGAGCAGTACTTC.

Written as DNA, the CDR3 is TGTGCCAGCAGCTTAACTGCGACAGGGGGCGCGGAGAATTCACCCCTCCACTTT. Amino acids: CASSLTATGGAENSPLHF. This rearrangement joins TRBV7-3 to TRBJ1-6; 10 bases map to TRBD1. CDR1 is SGHTA and CDR2 is FQGTGA in the germline V gene. The length of the CDR3 is 18 residues. With 0 bases clipped from V and 7 bases from J, the junction kept 9 bases outside the gene matches.

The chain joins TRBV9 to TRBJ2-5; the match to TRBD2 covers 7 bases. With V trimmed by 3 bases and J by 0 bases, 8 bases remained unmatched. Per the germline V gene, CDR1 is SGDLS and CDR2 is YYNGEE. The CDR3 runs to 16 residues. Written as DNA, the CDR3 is TGTGCCAGCAGCGAAGGCGGTAGCGGGTACCAAGAGACCCAGTACTTC. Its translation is CASSEGGSGYQETQYF.

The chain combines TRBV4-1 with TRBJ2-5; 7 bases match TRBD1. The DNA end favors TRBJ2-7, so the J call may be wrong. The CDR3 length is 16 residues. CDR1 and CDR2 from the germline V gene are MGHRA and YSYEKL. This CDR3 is CASSQGQGKGLYEQYF. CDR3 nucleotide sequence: TGCGCCAGCAGCCAAGGACAGGGAAAGGGGCTCTACGAGCAGTACTTC.

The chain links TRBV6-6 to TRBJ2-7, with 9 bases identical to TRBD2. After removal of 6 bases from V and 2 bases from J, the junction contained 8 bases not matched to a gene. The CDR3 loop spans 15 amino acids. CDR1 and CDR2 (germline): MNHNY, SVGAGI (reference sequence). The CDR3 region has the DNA TGTGCCAGCAGCCGAGGCGCGGGGGGGCCCTACGAGCAGTACTTC. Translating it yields CASSRGAGGPYEQYF.

CDR3 nucleotides: TGTGCCAGCAGCTTAGTGCAGTACAATGAGCAGTTCTTC. Encoded protein: CASSLVQYNEQFF. The chain carries TRBV11-2 and TRBJ2-1; no definite D call. Trimming removed 1 base at V and 4 bases at J, with 5 bases between. The CDR3 runs to 13 residues. CDR1 and CDR2 (germline): SGHAT, FQNNGV. Based on the CDR3 plus reference TRBV11-2 and TRBJ2-1, the full variable domain is EAGVAQSPRYKIIEKRQSVAFWCNPISGHATLYWYQQILGQGPKLLIQFQNNGVVDDSQLPKDRFSAERLKGVDSTLKIQPAKLEDSAVYLCASSLVQYNEQFFGPGTRLTVL.